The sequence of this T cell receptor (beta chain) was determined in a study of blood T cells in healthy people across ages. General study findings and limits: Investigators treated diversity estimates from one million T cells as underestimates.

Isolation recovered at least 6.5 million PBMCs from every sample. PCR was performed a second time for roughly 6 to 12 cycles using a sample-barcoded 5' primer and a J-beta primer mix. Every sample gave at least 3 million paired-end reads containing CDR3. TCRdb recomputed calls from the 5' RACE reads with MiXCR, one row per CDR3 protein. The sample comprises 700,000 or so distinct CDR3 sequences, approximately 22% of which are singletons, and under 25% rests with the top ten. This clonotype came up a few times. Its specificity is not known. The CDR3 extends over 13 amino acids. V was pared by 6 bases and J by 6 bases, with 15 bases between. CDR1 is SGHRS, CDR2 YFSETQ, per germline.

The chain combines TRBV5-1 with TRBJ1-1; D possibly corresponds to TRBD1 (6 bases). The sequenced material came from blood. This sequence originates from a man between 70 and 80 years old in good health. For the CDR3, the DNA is TGCGCCAGCACCTGGGGGGCCGGGGCTGAAGCTTTCTTT. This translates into CASTWGAGAEAFF.